This T cell receptor (beta chain) is drawn from a study of beta chain features in type 1 diabetes. Notes on the study in general: Shortening that was moderate but significant affected the TCRB CDR3s of Type 1 diabetes patients in all four CD4+ subsets.

This clone has just a few counts. Its cognate antigen is unknown. The whole isolated RNA underwent reverse transcription, so sequencing captured expressed TCRB transcripts. Using immunoSEQ multiplex PCR, the repertoire was profiled, and TCRdb retains in-frame clones only, with some absent. Seen here are about 53,000 clones, about three fifths observed once, and the top ten hold under 0.35%. One heparinised draw, averaging roughly 110 mL, was taken per donor. Deletions cut 5 bases from V and 0 bases from J, with 11 bases between. Looked up from germline, CDR1 is MNHEY and CDR2 is SMNVEV (reference sequence). The CDR3 covers 14 residues.

The sample taken for sequencing was stem cell memory CD4+ T cells from blood. This clonotype was obtained from a woman between 25 and 40 years old with type 1 diabetes. This chain uses TRBV27 with TRBJ2-7, with D unclear. CDR3 amino acids: CASSQTPSSYEQYF. The CDR3 DNA follows: TGTGCCAGCAGTCAGACACCGAGCTCCTACGAGCAGTACTTC.